This TCR beta chain was captured by sequencing in a study of blood T cell repertoires in COVID-19. Study at large: The analysed material was cDNA or gDNA that came from T cells, B-cell-depleted T cells, or PBMCs.

The CDR3 runs to 13 residues. CDR1 is SGHRS, CDR2 YFSETQ, per germline. V lost 4 bases and J lost 2; bases outside the gene matches: 2. In the authors' workflow: Reference gene primer amplification gave estimated nucleated cell counts. TCRdb keeps only in-frame clones here, not all; method: immunoSEQ multiplex PCR. That table supplies the V and J calls and clone size; D and trimming were determined from the DNA. This table holds about 230,000 clones, 70% to 90% found once. The Seattle patients, enrolled during active infection, were followed longitudinally. Sequenced sample: peripheral blood. The receptor comes from a man aged 50 to 60 with COVID-19, enrolled during active disease. The chain links TRBV5-1 to TRBJ1-2; TRBD1 matches 7 bases. CDR3 DNA: TGCGCCAGCAGCGGGGGACAGAACTATGGCTACACCTTC. Residues: CASSGGQNYGYTF.